The 12 T cell receptor beta chains presented below share a single source sample, sequenced in a study of identical twins. TCRdb recomputed calls from the 5' RACE reads with MiXCR, one row per CDR3 protein. The profile shows fewer than 250,000 distinct CDR3 sequences, less than 9.5% of them singletons. Sequencing used memory (CD45RO+) T cells sorted from blood. These receptors came from a woman aged 18-30 years in good health.

This clonotype was seen ten or more times. The genes are TRBV24-1 and TRBJ1-5; D is undetermined. V lost 12 bases and J lost 4, with 12 bases in between. From germline, CDR1 is KGHDR and CDR2 SFDVKD. The CDR3 is 12 residues long. Here the CDR3 DNA reads TGTGCCCGCCCTGGCGTAAATCAGCCCCAGCATTTT. This translates into CARPGVNQPQHF.

This clonotype has just a few counts. V gene TRBV20-1 combines with J gene TRBJ1-5; maybe TRBD1 (6 bases). The CDR3 extends over 15 amino acids. The V gene's germline CDR1 is DFQATT and CDR2 SNEGSKA (reference sequence). Trimming took off 0 bases at V and 0 bases at J, with 9 bases between the two ends. Here the CDR3 reads CSARDRTDSNQPQHF. The CDR3 bases are TGCAGTGCTAGAGATCGGACAGATAGCAATCAGCCCCAGCATTTT.

This clonotype was counted ten times or more. The chain carries TRBV24-1 and TRBJ2-1; D remains ambiguous. Germline V gene sequence: CDR1 KGHDR, CDR2 SFDVKD. The length of the CDR3 is 12 residues. The germline V and J ends were trimmed by 6 bases and 6 bases, with 8 bases remaining between them. The chain's CDR3 is CATSSSVNEQFF. The CDR3 DNA is TGTGCCACCAGTTCTTCAGTCAATGAGCAGTTCTTC.

The chain recombines TRBV18 with TRBJ2-5; 15 bases fit TRBD2. The CDR3 has 20 residues. J gave up 0 bases and V 3 bases, and 11 bases lay outside the gene matches. Looked up from germline, CDR1 is KGHSH and CDR2 is LQKENI. The CDR3 loop is CASSPIAGTSGRRYQETQYF. DNA of the CDR3: TGTGCCAGCTCACCTATTGCCGGGACTAGCGGGAGGCGGTACCAAGAGACCCAGTACTTC. Using reference TRBV18 and TRBJ2-5 for the parts outside the CDR3, the full variable domain is NAGVMQNPRHLVRRRGQEARLRCSPMKGHSHVYWYRQLPEEGLKFMVYLQKENIIDESGMPKERFSAEFPKEGPSILRIQQVVRGDSAAYFCASSPIAGTSGRRYQETQYFGPGTRLLVL.

The genes are TRBV7-2 and TRBJ1-1; D remains ambiguous. The germline V and J ends were trimmed by 1 base and 8 bases, with 8 bases remaining between them. The CDR3 is 12 residues long. Looked up from germline, CDR1 is SGHTA and CDR2 is FQGNSA. CDR3 protein: CASSLEISEAFF. CDR3 nucleotide sequence: TGTGCCAGCAGCTTAGAAATCAGCGAAGCTTTCTTT.

This clonotype was seen only a few times. The chain is built from TRBV6-4 and TRBJ2-3; 13 nucleotides agree with TRBD2. This CDR3 is 17 amino acids long. Germline V lookup: CDR1 MRHNA, CDR2 SNTAGT. The J segment lost 3 bases and the V segment lost 6 bases, leaving 9 bases of the junction unmatched. Here the CDR3 reads CASRPVTSGGTTDTQYF. The CDR3 nucleotides are TGTGCCAGCAGACCCGTGACTAGCGGGGGGACTACAGATACGCAGTATTTT.

For the CDR3, the DNA is TGCAGTGCTAGAGGTGGGGGGCGCTTCAATGAGCAGTTCTTC. Translated, it gives CSARGGGRFNEQFF. V is TRBV20-1 and J is TRBJ2-1; D could derive from TRBD1 or TRBD2 (6 bases each). There are 14 residues in the CDR3. Germline lookup yields CDR1 DFQATT and CDR2 SNEGSKA (reference sequence). V gave up 1 base and J gave up 6 bases, with 13 bases separating them.

In its sample, this clonotype was seen many times. The chain couples TRBV5-1 to TRBJ1-6, with TRBD1 matching over 9 bases. CDR1 is SGHRS, CDR2 YFSETQ, per germline. The CDR3 sequence is 15 residues long. Trimming removed 3 bases from V and 9 bases from J; junction bases left unmatched: 7. The CDR3 region is CASSWTGDESSPLHF. CDR3 in DNA: TGCGCCAGCAGCTGGACAGGGGATGAGAGTTCACCCCTCCACTTT.

This clonotype has a count of ten or more. This chain uses TRBV29-1 with TRBJ2-1, with TRBD2 matching 8 bases. Germline CDR1 is SQVTM and CDR2 is ANQGSEA. CDR3 length: 15 amino acids. J lost 7 bases, V lost 4 bases, and 12 bases had no gene match. This CDR3 is CSVGFSAGGWNEQFF. CDR3 nucleotides: TGCAGCGTTGGATTCTCTGCGGGGGGCTGGAATGAGCAGTTCTTC.

The chain combines TRBV5-1 with TRBJ2-3; 9 nucleotides match TRBD2. From germline, CDR1 is SGHRS and CDR2 YFSETQ. This CDR3 is 14 amino acids long. V was clipped by 6 bases and J by 3 bases; unmatched bases: 5. CDR3 amino acids: CASTPTSGTDTQYF. In DNA, the CDR3 is TGCGCCAGCACTCCGACTAGCGGAACAGATACGCAGTATTTT.

At least ten counts were recorded for this clonotype. The chain links TRBV7-2 to TRBJ1-3; no definite D call. Germline assignment: CDR1 SGHTA and CDR2 FQGNSA. The V and J ends lost 5 bases and 1 base respectively, with 9 bases between them. The CDR3 has 14 amino acids. The CDR3 is CASSPSGSGNTIYF. The CDR3 region has the DNA TGTGCCAGCAGCCCCTCTGGATCTGGAAACACCATATATTTT.

The CDR3 region has the DNA TGTGCCAGCAGCCTTGGTCACGACAGGCAGCCCCAGCATTTT. Translating it yields CASSLGHDRQPQHF. The rearrangement joins TRBV6-2 or TRBV6-3 to TRBJ1-5; D is perhaps TRBD1 (6 bases). The CDR3 is 14 amino acids. The germline V gene has CDR1 MNHEY and CDR2 SVGEGT. V gave up 6 bases and J gave up 7 bases, with 16 bases separating them.